The clone carrying this T cell receptor (beta chain) was recorded a few times. What it binds is not known. CDR3 length: 14 amino acids. Germline V gives CDR1 MNHEY, CDR2 SMNVEV (reference sequence). Trimming took off 3 bases at V and 1 base at J, with 7 bases between the two ends. This entry comes from a study of vaccination effects on CD4 cells after COVID-19. Findings of the study overall: Long after vaccination, the clones induced by infection and by vaccine shrank markedly in size.

Data came from immunoSEQ multiplex PCR; TCRdb stores just in-frame clones and leaves some out. The sample comprises about 40,000 clones, around 66% of which are singletons, and more than 7.5% rests with the top ten. Following a 10-day culture, CD4+ T cells were purified. Each person got two doses of an mRNA SARS-CoV-2 vaccine, BNT162b2 or mRNA-1273. Nobody among the vaccine recipients had prior SARS-CoV-2 infection (nucleocapsid antibodies were negative). The clonotype originates from a human donor who received a COVID-19 vaccine. The rearrangement links TRBV27 to TRBJ1-5; unclear D gene. This specimen was CD4+ T cells from PBMCs cultured without peptide, taken after COVID-19 vaccination. Here the CDR3 reads CASSLLDSNQPQHF. CDR3 bases: TGTGCCAGCAGTTTGTTGGACAGCAATCAGCCCCAGCATTTT.